The 3 T cell receptor beta chains presented below share a single source sample, sequenced in a study of T cell responses to AZD1222 COVID-19 vaccine (dated by TCRdb to the early 2020s). Library construction relied on the immunoSEQ multiplex PCR assay. The source is immuneACCESS, and TCRdb retained only in-frame sequences with V and J called. Part of the clones is not carried over; for the studies checked, unresolved V genes explain less than half of this, and the remainder is unexplained. The sample records 95,000 to 100,000 clones, 84% of which are singletons. Approximately 15% of the sample lies in the top ten. Per the publication, the time point label means: about 28 days (+/-7) after the second vaccine dose. The sequenced sample was peripheral blood, obtained 28 days after the second AZD1222 dose. The source is an adult who received the AZD1222 COVID-19 vaccine.

This chain connects TRBV20-1 to TRBJ1-1; D is undetermined. V lost 2 bases and J 8 bases, leaving 9 bases between the germline ends. CDR1 is DFQATT and CDR2 is SNEGSKA in the germline V gene (reference sequence). This CDR3 spans 11 amino acids. CDR3 amino acids: CSARSVREAFF. The CDR3, as DNA: TGCAGTGCTAGATCGGTCAGAGAAGCTTTCTTT.

The chain carries TRBV6-2 or TRBV6-3 and TRBJ2-7; tentative D call: TRBD1 (6 bases). The V gene's germline CDR1 is MNHEY and CDR2 SVGEGT. The CDR3 extends over 11 amino acids. Trimming took 5 bases from V and 7 from J, leaving 9 bases between them. In nucleotides, the CDR3 is TGTGCCAGCAGTCAAGGACAGGAGCAGTACTTC. It encodes CASSQGQEQYF.

The chain links TRBV5-1 to TRBJ1-1; 8 bases map to TRBD1. This CDR3 has 17 residues. The ends lost 2 bases at V and 1 base at J; junction bases unmatched: 10. The V gene's germline CDR1 is SGHRS and CDR2 YFSETQ. The CDR3 loop reads CASSLYKLGQGNTEAFF. DNA of the CDR3: TGCGCCAGCAGCTTATACAAACTCGGACAGGGGAACACTGAAGCTTTCTTT.